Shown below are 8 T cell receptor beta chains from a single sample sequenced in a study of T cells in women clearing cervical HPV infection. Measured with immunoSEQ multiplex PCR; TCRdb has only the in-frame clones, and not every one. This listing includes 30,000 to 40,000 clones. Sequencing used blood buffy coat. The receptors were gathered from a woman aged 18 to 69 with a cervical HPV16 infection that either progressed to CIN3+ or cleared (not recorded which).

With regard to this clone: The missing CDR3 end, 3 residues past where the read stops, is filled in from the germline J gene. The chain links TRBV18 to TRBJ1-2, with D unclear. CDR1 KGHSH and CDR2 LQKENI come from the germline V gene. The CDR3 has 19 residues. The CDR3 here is CASSPIGGFRLAGVHDYTF. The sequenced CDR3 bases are TGTGCCAGCTCACCCATAGGAGGTTTTCGTCTGGCGGGAGTCCACGAC. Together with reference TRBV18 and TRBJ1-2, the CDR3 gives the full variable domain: NAGVMQNPRHLVRRRGQEARLRCSPMKGHSHVYWYRQLPEEGLKFMVYLQKENIIDESGMPKERFSAEFPKEGPSILRIQQVVRGDSAAYFCASSPIGGFRLAGVHDYTFGSGTRLTVV.

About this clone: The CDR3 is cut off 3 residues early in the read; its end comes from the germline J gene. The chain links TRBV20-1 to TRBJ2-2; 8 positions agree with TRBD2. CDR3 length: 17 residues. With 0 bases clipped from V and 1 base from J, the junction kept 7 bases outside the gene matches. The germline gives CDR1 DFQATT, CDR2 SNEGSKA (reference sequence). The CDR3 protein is CSARDRWLAGNTGELFF. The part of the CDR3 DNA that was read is TGCAGTGCTAGAGATCGATGGCTAGCGGGGAACACCGGGGAG.

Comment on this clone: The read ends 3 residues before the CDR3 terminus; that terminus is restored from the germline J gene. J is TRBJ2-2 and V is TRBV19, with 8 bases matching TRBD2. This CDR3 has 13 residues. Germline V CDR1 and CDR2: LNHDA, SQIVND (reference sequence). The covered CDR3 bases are TGTGCCAGTAGTCCGGGGGGGGCCAACGTG. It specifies CASSPGGANV. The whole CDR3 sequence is CASSPGGANVLFF.

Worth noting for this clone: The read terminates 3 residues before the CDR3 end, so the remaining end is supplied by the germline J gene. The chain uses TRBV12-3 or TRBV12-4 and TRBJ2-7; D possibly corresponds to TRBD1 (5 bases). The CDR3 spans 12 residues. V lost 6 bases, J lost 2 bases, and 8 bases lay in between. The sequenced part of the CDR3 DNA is TGTGCCAGCAGCGCGACAGCCTACGAG. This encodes CASSATAYE. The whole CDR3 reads CASSATAYEQYF.

The part of the CDR3 DNA that was read is TGTGCCAGCTCACGGACTAGCGGACTATTAAGCACAGATACG. Translation gives CASSRTSGLLSTDT. The CDR3, in full, reads CASSRTSGLLSTDTQYF. The chain recombines TRBV18 with TRBJ2-3; 10 positions agree with TRBD2. The read finishes 3 residues shy of the CDR3 end, and the germline J gene is used to complete it. The CDR3 runs to 17 residues. With V trimmed by 4 bases and J by 0 bases, 7 bases remained unmatched. CDR1 KGHSH and CDR2 LQKENI come from the germline V gene.

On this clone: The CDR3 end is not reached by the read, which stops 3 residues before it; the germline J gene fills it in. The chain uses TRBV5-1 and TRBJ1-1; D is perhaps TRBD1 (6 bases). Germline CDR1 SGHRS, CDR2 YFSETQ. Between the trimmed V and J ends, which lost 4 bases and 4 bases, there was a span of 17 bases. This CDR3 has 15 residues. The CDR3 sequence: CASSAATGRGTEAFF. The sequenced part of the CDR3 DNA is TGCGCCAGCAGCGCGGCGACAGGCCGTGGCACTGAA. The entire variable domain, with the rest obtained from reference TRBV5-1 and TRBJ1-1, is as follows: KAGVTQTPRYLIKTRGQQVTLSCSPISGHRSVSWYQQTPGQGLQFLFEYFSETQRNKGNFPGRFSGRQFSNSRSEMNVSTLELGDSALYLCASSAATGRGTEAFFGQGTRLTVV.

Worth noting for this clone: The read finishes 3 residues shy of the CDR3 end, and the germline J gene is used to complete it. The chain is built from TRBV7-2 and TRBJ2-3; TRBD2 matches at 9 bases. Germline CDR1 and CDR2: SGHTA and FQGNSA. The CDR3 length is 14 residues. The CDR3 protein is CASSLSGGEETQYF. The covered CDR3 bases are TGTGCCAGCAGCCTTAGCGGGGGTGAGGAGACG.

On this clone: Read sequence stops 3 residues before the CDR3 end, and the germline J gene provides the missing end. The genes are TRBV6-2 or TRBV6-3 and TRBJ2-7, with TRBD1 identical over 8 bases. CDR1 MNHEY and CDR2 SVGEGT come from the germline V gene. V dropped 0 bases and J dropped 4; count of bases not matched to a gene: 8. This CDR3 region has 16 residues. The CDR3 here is CASSYSIRTGGYEQYF. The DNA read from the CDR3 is TGTGCCAGCAGTTACTCCATTCGAACAGGGGGGTACGAG.